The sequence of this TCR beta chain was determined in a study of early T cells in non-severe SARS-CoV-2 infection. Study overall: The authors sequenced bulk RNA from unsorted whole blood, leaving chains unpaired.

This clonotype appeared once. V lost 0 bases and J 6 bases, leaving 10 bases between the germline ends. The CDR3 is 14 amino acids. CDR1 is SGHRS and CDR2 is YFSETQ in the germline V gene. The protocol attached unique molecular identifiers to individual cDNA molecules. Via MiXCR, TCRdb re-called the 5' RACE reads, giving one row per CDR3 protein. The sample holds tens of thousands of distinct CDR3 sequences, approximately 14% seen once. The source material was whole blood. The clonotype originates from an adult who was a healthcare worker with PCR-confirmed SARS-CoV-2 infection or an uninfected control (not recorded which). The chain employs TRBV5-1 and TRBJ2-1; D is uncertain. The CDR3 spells CASSLEGWGNEQFF. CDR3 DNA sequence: TGCGCCAGCAGCTTGGAAGGTTGGGGCAATGAGCAGTTCTTC.